The present T cell receptor (beta chain) was sequenced within a study of brain T cells in children with intractable seizures. Stated time point: blood from clinic visit 5 months post-surgery; TSC patient then seizure free. TCRdb keeps only in-frame clones here, not all; method: immunoSEQ multiplex PCR. This repertoire shows a few hundred thousand clones, roughly 92% found once; its top ten account for about 6%. The CDR3 is 15 residues long. Germline V CDR1 and CDR2: SGHRS, YFSETQ. The V segment lost 3 bases and the J segment 4 bases; nucleotides outside the gene matches: 4. V gene TRBV5-1 combines with J gene TRBJ2-7; 13 nucleotides match TRBD2. The starting material was peripheral blood, obtained approximately 5 months after surgery. The receptor comes from a boy younger than two with tuberous sclerosis and intractable seizures. Written as DNA, the CDR3 is TGCGCCAGCAGCTCGGGACTAGCGGGGTTATACGAGCAGTACTTC. Protein sequence: CASSSGLAGLYEQYF.